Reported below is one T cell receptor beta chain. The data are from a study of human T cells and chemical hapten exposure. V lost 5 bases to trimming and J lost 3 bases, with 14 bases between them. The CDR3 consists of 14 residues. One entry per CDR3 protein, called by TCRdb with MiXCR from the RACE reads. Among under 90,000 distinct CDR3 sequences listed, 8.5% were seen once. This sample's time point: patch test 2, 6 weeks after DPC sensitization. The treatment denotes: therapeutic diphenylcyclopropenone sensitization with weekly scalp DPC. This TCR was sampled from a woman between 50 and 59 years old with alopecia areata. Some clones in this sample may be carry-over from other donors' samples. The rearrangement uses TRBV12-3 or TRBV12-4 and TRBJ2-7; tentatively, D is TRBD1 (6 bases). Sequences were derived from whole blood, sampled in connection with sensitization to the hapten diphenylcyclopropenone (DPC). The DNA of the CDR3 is TGTGCCAGCAGTCTCAGGGGAGCCGACTACGAGCAGTACTTC. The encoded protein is CASSLRGADYEQYF.